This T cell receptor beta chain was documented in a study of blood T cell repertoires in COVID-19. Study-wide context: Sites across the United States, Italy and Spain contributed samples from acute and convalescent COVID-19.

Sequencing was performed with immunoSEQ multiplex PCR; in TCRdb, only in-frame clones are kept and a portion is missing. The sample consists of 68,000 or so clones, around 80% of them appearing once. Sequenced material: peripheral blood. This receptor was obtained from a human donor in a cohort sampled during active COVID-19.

This CDR3 reads CASSLANSLYTDTQYF. The CDR3 DNA reads as TGTGCCAGCAGCTTGGCCAACAGCCTCTACACAGATACGCAGTATTTT. This sequence joins TRBV5-4 and TRBJ2-3; D is undetermined. Germline loops: CDR1 SGHNT, CDR2 YYREEE (reference sequence). This CDR3 is 16 amino acids long. V was cut by 0 bases and J by 2 bases, with 13 bases left in between.